This TCR beta chain is from a study of tissue T cells after allogeneic stem cell transplantation. Generated by immunoSEQ multiplex PCR, the TCRdb table keeps only in-frame clones and is missing some. The profile covers a few thousand clones, with 40% to 55% appearing a single time and 35% to 40% taken by the ten largest. V gave up 6 bases and J gave up 0 bases; unmatched junction bases: 6. Germline assignment: CDR1 MSHET and CDR2 SYDVDS. There are 16 residues in the CDR3. Time point specified: mouse harvest day 14 after allogeneic transplant. The graft held 10^6 splenic CD5+ T cells and 10^7 T-cell-depleted bone marrow cells. Tissues came from B6→BALB/c major-mismatch GVHD mice at day 7 or 14. This clone is deemed medium-sized. Mouse names are used for the genes. The read falls 1 residue short of the CDR3 end, and the missing part is taken from the germline J gene.

The chain recombines TRBV29 with TRBJ2-7; 12 bases fit TRBD2. This TCR was recovered from a female BALB/c mouse given C57BL/6 T cells with graft-versus-host disease after an allogeneic hematopoietic cell transplant. The sequenced sample consisted of gut tissue. The CDR3 loop is CASSQTGGASSYEQYF. The CDR3 bases that were read are TGTGCTAGCAGCCAGACTGGGGGGGCGAGCTCCTATGAACAGTAC.